The rows below give T cell receptor beta chains drawn from one sample of a study of early T cells in non-severe SARS-CoV-2 infection. TCRdb analysed the 5' RACE reads with MiXCR anew, one entry per CDR3 protein. Of 45,000 to 55,000 distinct CDR3 sequences in the sample, about 7.8% were seen once. The sequenced sample was whole blood. These receptors all stem from an adult who was a healthcare worker with PCR-confirmed SARS-CoV-2 infection or an uninfected control (not recorded which). Each CDR3 is given with its conserved first and last residue. A D gene is named only where the DNA matches it firmly. The listing skips clone size in some rows; elsewhere it reads once, few, many or a size class.

j_call	clone_size	cdr3_length	d_call	v_call	cdr3_nt	cdr3_aa
TRBJ1-1	many	14	TRBD1	TRBV5-1	TGCGCCAGCAGCTTTTCGACCGGGACAGGCGAAGCTTTCTTT	CASSFSTGTGEAFF
TRBJ2-7	.	15	.	TRBV28	TGTGCCAGCAGAAACCACCGGGACAACTCCTACGAGCAGTACTTC	CASRNHRDNSYEQYF
TRBJ1-6	.	14	TRBD1	TRBV7-2	TGTGCCAGCAGCCAGGGACAGGTAGATTCACCCCTCCACTTT	CASSQGQVDSPLHF
TRBJ1-2	many	14	TRBD1	TRBV9	TGTGCCAGCAGCAGACAGGGGGAGTCGTATGGCTACACCTTC	CASSRQGESYGYTF
TRBJ1-4	many	14	.	TRBV7-6	TGTGCCAGCAGGGACAGTGCAACTAATGAAAAACTGTTTTTT	CASRDSATNEKLFF
TRBJ1-1	many	18	TRBD1	TRBV3-1	TGTGCCAGCAGCCGGCGTACATCGGGACAGGGATTGAACACTGAAGCTTTCTTT	CASSRRTSGQGLNTEAFF
TRBJ2-5	few	15	TRBD2	TRBV12-3/TRBV12-4	TGTGCCAGCAGCCGACTAGCGGGGATCCAAGAGACCCAGTACTTC	CASSRLAGIQETQYF
TRBJ2-5	many	13	.	TRBV24-1	TGTGCCACCAGTGACTTTAACGGGGAGACCCAGTACTTC	CATSDFNGETQYF
TRBJ2-3	few	16	TRBD2	TRBV28	TGTGCCAGCAGTTTCGCTAGCGGGGGTCGCACAGATACGCAGTATTTT	CASSFASGGRTDTQYF
TRBJ2-1	many	15	.	TRBV6-1	TGTGCCAGCAGAAGTGACAGGGAGGGGTACAATGAGCAGTTCTTC	CASRSDREGYNEQFF
TRBJ2-7	many	14	TRBD1	TRBV6-5	TGTGCCAGCAGTTACCTACAGGGGCCCTACGAGCAGTACTTC	CASSYLQGPYEQYF
TRBJ1-1	.	13	.	TRBV12-3/TRBV12-4	TGTGCCAGCAGACTGACAGAGAACACTGAAGCTTTCTTT	CASRLTENTEAFF
TRBJ2-3	.	15	TRBD1	TRBV7-2	TGTGCCAGCAGCTTTAGACAGGGGGCAACAGATACGCAGTATTTT	CASSFRQGATDTQYF
TRBJ2-2	few	16	.	TRBV7-3	TGTGCCAGCAGCTTAAGACGTCAGTTGAACACCGGGGAGCTGTTTTTT	CASSLRRQLNTGELFF
TRBJ2-1	few	15	TRBD1	TRBV23-1	TGCGCCAGCAGTCAACAGACAGGGGACAACAATGAGCAGTTCTTC	CASSQQTGDNNEQFF
TRBJ1-2	few	15	.	TRBV28	TGTGCCAGCAGTTTATGGCAATCCATCCTCTATGGCTACACCTTC	CASSLWQSILYGYTF
TRBJ2-3	many	15	.	TRBV18	TGTGCCAGCTCACCAGAGCTAGGAGGCACAGATACGCAGTATTTT	CASSPELGGTDTQYF
TRBJ2-3	.	13	TRBD2	TRBV24-1	TGTGCCACCGGGGAGGGTAGCACAGATACGCAGTATTTT	CATGEGSTDTQYF
TRBJ2-3	.	19	TRBD2	TRBV11-2	TGTGCCAGCAGCCGGACTAGCGGGGGGCCAACCAAACCCACAGATACGCAGTATTTT	CASSRTSGGPTKPTDTQYF
TRBJ1-5	many	12	.	TRBV5-6	TGTGCCAGCAGCTCCAATAATCAGCCCCAGCATTTT	CASSSNNQPQHF
TRBJ1-4	many	17	TRBD1	TRBV4-1	TGCGCCAGCAGCCAAGAGAGCCCCCGGGACAGGGGTGAAAAACTGTTTTTT	CASSQESPRDRGEKLFF
TRBJ2-1	few	14	.	TRBV12-3/TRBV12-4	TGTGCCAGCCGCCCCCGTAGGGGATTGGGTGAGCAGTTCTTC	CASRPRRGLGEQFF
TRBJ2-3	many	13	.	TRBV7-2	TGTGCCAGCAGTTTACTAGGGGTGGATACGCAGTATTTT	CASSLLGVDTQYF
TRBJ2-3	few	14	TRBD2	TRBV29-1	TGCAGCGTAGAGCGGGGGGGCCCATGGGATACGCAGTATTTT	CSVERGGPWDTQYF
TRBJ2-1	.	14	TRBD1	TRBV12-3/TRBV12-4	TGTGCCAGCAAAGGGACAGGGGAATACAATGAGCAGTTCTTC	CASKGTGEYNEQFF
TRBJ1-2	few	15	.	TRBV6-1	TGTGCCAGCAGTGACGCTGGGGCAGGCCACTATGGCTACACCTTC	CASSDAGAGHYGYTF
TRBJ2-1	many	16	.	TRBV6-4	TGTGCCAGCAGTGACTCGGGCAGTAGCTCCTACAATGAGCAGTTCTTC	CASSDSGSSSYNEQFF
TRBJ2-2	.	15	TRBD1	TRBV9	TGTGCCAGCAGCGAGACAGGGACGAACACCGGGGAGCTGTTTTTT	CASSETGTNTGELFF
TRBJ2-3	.	16	TRBD2	TRBV7-2	TGTGCCAGCAGCTTATATAGCGGGGCTGTCGCAGATACGCAGTATTTT	CASSLYSGAVADTQYF
TRBJ2-7	few	16	.	TRBV7-9	TGTGCCAGCAGCCAATTACAGGGGAGGAAGGCCTACGAGCAGTACTTC	CASSQLQGRKAYEQYF
TRBJ1-2	many	13	.	TRBV9	TGTGCCAGCGAGTCACAGGCGAACTATGGCTACACCTTC	CASESQANYGYTF
TRBJ1-5	many	13	.	TRBV11-2	TGTGCCAGCAGCTTATCCCAGAATCAGCCCCAGCATTTT	CASSLSQNQPQHF
TRBJ1-6	few	13	.	TRBV28	TGTGCCAGCAGCCAACAGGGAAATTCACCCCTCCACTTT	CASSQQGNSPLHF
TRBJ1-3	many	15	.	TRBV28	TGTGCCAGCAGCCGGGACGCCAACTCTGGAAACACCATATATTTT	CASSRDANSGNTIYF
TRBJ1-3	.	15	.	TRBV5-1	TGCGCCAGCCATCCTGGACAGAACTCTGGAAACACCATATATTTT	CASHPGQNSGNTIYF
TRBJ2-5	many	18	.	TRBV10-1	TGCGCCAGCAGTGATGATGGTGGCCGGAGGGATCTTCAAGAGACCCAGTACTTC	CASSDDGGRRDLQETQYF
TRBJ2-1	many	16	.	TRBV7-8	TGTGCCAGCAGCTTATACAGGGTAAACTCCTACAATGAGCAGTTCTTC	CASSLYRVNSYNEQFF
TRBJ1-5	.	11	.	TRBV30	TGTGCCTGGAGCGCGGGGCAGCCCCAGCATTTT	CAWSAGQPQHF
TRBJ2-7	.	14	TRBD1	TRBV9	TGTGCCAGCAGCGTAGAGGACAGGGGTTACGAGCAGTACTTC	CASSVEDRGYEQYF
TRBJ1-5	many	15	TRBD1	TRBV12-3/TRBV12-4	TGTGCCAGCAGCCCCTTTAGACAGGGACGCCAGCCCCAGCATTTT	CASSPFRQGRQPQHF
TRBJ1-3	many	13	.	TRBV6-1	TGTGCCAGCAGTGAAGGATGGAGAAACACCATATATTTT	CASSEGWRNTIYF
TRBJ2-1	many	15	TRBD1	TRBV5-1	TGCGCCAGCAGCGAAGGACAGGGTCCCTACAATGAGCAGTTCTTC	CASSEGQGPYNEQFF
TRBJ1-2	many	15	.	TRBV15	TGTGCCACCAGCACCATATCCGACACGACGTATGGCTACACCTTC	CATSTISDTTYGYTF
TRBJ2-3	.	15	TRBD2	TRBV6-6	TGTGCCAGCAGCCCCGGGGGGGCCGGGACAGATACGCAGTATTTT	CASSPGGAGTDTQYF
TRBJ1-5	few	14	.	TRBV20-1	TGCAGTGCTTGGACGTGGCATAGCAATCAGCCCCAGCATTTT	CSAWTWHSNQPQHF
TRBJ1-5	many	15	TRBD1	TRBV12-3/TRBV12-4	TGTGCCAGCAGTCGCGGACAGGGTTTTGATCAGCCCCAGCATTTT	CASSRGQGFDQPQHF
TRBJ1-5	many	18	.	TRBV6-2/TRBV6-3	TGTGCCAGCAGTTACTCGGACTCCCGGAGGGGGAGCAATCAGCCCCAGCATTTT	CASSYSDSRRGSNQPQHF
TRBJ2-1	medium-sized	17	TRBD1	TRBV2	TGTGCCAGCAGTGAAGAGGGACAGGGGGTGTTGGGCAATGAGCAGTTCTTC	CASSEEGQGVLGNEQFF
TRBJ2-5	many	16	.	TRBV9	TGTGCCAGCAGCGTAGCGGGGACTGAATACCAAGAGACCCAGTACTTC	CASSVAGTEYQETQYF
TRBJ2-7	few	13	TRBD1	TRBV7-9	TGTGCCAGCAGCCGGACAGGCTCCTACGAGCAGTACTTC	CASSRTGSYEQYF
TRBJ1-1	many	15	TRBD1	TRBV12-5	TGTGCTAGTGGTTTGACCCCCGGGACAGGGACTGAAGCTTTCTTT	CASGLTPGTGTEAFF
TRBJ1-2	many	13	TRBD1	TRBV18	TGTGCCAGCTCTCAGGACAGGACTTATGGCTACACCTTC	CASSQDRTYGYTF
TRBJ2-5	.	13	.	TRBV6-1	TGTGCCAGCAGTGTAAACGAGGGGGAGACCCAGTACTTC	CASSVNEGETQYF
TRBJ1-1	few	10	.	TRBV10-2	TGCGCCAGCAGTGGCCGTGAAGCTTTCTTT	CASSGREAFF
TRBJ1-3	many	16	TRBD1	TRBV18	TGTGCCAGCTCACCTCTAGGGACAGGCTCTGGAAACACCATATATTTT	CASSPLGTGSGNTIYF
TRBJ1-1	few	15	.	TRBV6-5	TGTGCCAGCAGTTACGTCCCTGGTCCCGGCACTGAAGCTTTCTTT	CASSYVPGPGTEAFF
TRBJ2-7	many	16	.	TRBV28	TGTGCCAGCAGTTTACGGGGAGGAATTCGTGCCTACGAGCAGTACTTC	CASSLRGGIRAYEQYF